These 7 T cell receptor beta chains originate from one sample sequenced in a study of cytomegalovirus exposure and HLA in healthy donors. The PCR used 60 Vbeta and 13 Jbeta primers. TCRdb's table, derived via immunoSEQ multiplex PCR, lists solely in-frame clones and lacks some. Seen here are 150,000 to 200,000 clones, 79% observed once, and the top ten hold about 2.5%. The specimen sequenced was PBMCs. The receptor set was obtained from a woman between 50 and 59 years old in good health and CMV-seronegative.

In DNA, the CDR3 is TGTGCCAGCAGTGAAAGGACAGGGGTGACTGAAGCTTTCTTT. Protein product: CASSERTGVTEAFF. The chain is built from TRBV6-4 and TRBJ1-1; 9 bases map to TRBD1. The CDR3 runs 14 residues. J was trimmed by 5 bases and V by 3 bases; bases with no gene match: 4. In germline, CDR1 is MRHNA, CDR2 SNTAGT.

The V call is TRBV19, the J call TRBJ2-5; 8 bases agree with TRBD2. CDR1 is LNHDA and CDR2 is SQIVND in the germline V gene (reference sequence). Trimming took 3 bases from V and 4 from J; bases not matched to a gene: 16. The CDR3 extends over 18 amino acids. The CDR3 nucleotides read TGTGCCAGTAGTATCAGCCGGGGGAGCGGGAGAGGGGGAGAGACCCAGTACTTC. Its translation is CASSISRGSGRGGETQYF.

About this clone: The identical CDR3 is also encoded by other nucleotide sequences in the sample. The rearrangement uses TRBV19 and TRBJ2-4, with TRBD1 matching 7 bases. Germline trimming cut 5 bases from V and 8 bases from J; bases unmatched to any gene: 3. The CDR3 is 12 amino acids. The V gene's germline CDR1 is LNHDA and CDR2 SQIVND (reference sequence). The CDR3 reads CASSPGGDIQYF. CDR3 sequence (DNA): TGTGCCAGTAGTCCAGGGGGAGACATTCAGTACTTC.

This clone was detected only once. This chain connects TRBV7-8 to TRBJ2-3; TRBD1 is a possible D gene (7 bases). This CDR3 has 15 amino acids. Deletions cut 1 base from V and 4 bases from J, with 12 bases between. Germline CDR1 is SGHVS and CDR2 is FQNEAQ. CDR3: CASSLEPRGADTQYF. Written as DNA, the CDR3 is TGTGCCAGCAGCTTAGAGCCCAGGGGGGCAGATACGCAGTATTTT.

This clone was observed a few times. The rearrangement joins TRBV4-3 to TRBJ2-4; weak D call: TRBD1 (6 bases). The ends were cut back, 0 bases at V and 3 bases at J, with 12 bases in the middle. CDR3 length: 16 amino acids. Germline V lookup: CDR1 LGHNA, CDR2 YSLEER. Here the CDR3 DNA reads TGCGCCAGCAGCCAAGATAAGACAGGTAGCAAAAACATTCAGTACTTC. Translating it yields CASSQDKTGSKNIQYF.

This chain connects TRBV6-4 to TRBJ1-5, with D perhaps TRBD1 (6 bases). This CDR3 comprises 14 residues. V was clipped by 11 bases and J by 1 base, with 15 bases between them. The germline gives CDR1 MRHNA, CDR2 SNTAGT. CDR3 residues: CAHRGGDSNQPQHF. CDR3 bases: TGTGCCCACCGTGGGGGCGACAGCAATCAGCCCCAGCATTTT.

This clone was seen just once. This rearrangement joins TRBV5-1 to TRBJ2-1; 9 bases align to TRBD1. After removal of 3 bases from V and 8 bases from J, the junction contained 9 bases not matched to a gene. The CDR3 runs to 15 residues. Germline V gene data show CDR1 as SGHRS and CDR2 as YFSETQ. The CDR3 nucleotides read TGCGCCAGCAGCTGGGGGGGGGACAGGGACCATGAGCAGTTCTTC. Its translation is CASSWGGDRDHEQFF.